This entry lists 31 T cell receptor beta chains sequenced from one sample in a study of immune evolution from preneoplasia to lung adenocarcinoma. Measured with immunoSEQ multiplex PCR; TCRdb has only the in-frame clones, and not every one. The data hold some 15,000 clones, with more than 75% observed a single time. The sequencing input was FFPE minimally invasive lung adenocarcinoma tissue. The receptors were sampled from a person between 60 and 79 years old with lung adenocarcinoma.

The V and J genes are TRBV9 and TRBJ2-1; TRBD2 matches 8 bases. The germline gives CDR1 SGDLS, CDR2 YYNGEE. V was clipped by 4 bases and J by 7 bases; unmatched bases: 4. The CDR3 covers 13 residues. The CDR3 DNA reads TGTGCCAGCAGCCGCGGGGGGAGGAATGAGCAGTTCTTC. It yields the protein CASSRGGRNEQFF.

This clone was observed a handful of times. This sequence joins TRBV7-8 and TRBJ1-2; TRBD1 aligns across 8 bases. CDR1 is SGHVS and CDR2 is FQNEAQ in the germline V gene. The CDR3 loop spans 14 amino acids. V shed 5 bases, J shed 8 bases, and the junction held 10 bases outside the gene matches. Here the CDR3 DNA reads TGTGCCAGCAGCCCACTAGACAGGGGTGGGGGCTACACCTTC. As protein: CASSPLDRGGGYTF.

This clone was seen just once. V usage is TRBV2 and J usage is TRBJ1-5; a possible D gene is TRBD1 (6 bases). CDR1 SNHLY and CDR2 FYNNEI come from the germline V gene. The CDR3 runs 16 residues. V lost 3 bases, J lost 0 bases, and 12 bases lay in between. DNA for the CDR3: TGTGCCAGCAGTGAGGGGGCAGTGTATAGCAATCAGCCCCAGCATTTT. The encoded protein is CASSEGAVYSNQPQHF.

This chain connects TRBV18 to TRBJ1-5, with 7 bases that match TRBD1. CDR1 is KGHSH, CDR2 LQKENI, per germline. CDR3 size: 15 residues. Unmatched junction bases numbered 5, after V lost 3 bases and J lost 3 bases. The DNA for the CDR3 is TGTGCCAGCTCACCCGGACAGGCGACCAATCAGCCCCAGCATTTT. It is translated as CASSPGQATNQPQHF.

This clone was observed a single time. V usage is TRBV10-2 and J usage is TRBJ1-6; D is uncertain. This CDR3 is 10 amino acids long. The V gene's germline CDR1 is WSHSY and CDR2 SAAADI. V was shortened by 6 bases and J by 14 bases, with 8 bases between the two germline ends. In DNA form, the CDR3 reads TGCGCCAGCAGGTTACAGACCCTCCACTTT. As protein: CASRLQTLHF.

CDR3 amino acids: CASGRAYNEQFF. CDR3 bases: TGTGCCAGCGGCAGGGCGTACAATGAGCAGTTCTTC. The V and J genes are TRBV6-5 and TRBJ2-1, with D perhaps matching TRBD1 (5 bases). The CDR3 spans 12 residues. V was shortened by 8 bases and J by 4 bases, with 9 bases between the two germline ends. Germline values: CDR1 MNHEY, CDR2 SVGAGI.

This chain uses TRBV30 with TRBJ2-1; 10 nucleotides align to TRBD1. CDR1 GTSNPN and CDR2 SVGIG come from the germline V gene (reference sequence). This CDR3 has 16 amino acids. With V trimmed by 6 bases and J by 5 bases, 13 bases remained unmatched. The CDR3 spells CACPPRDRGHHNEQFF. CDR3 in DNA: TGTGCCTGTCCACCTCGGGACAGGGGTCACCACAATGAGCAGTTCTTC.

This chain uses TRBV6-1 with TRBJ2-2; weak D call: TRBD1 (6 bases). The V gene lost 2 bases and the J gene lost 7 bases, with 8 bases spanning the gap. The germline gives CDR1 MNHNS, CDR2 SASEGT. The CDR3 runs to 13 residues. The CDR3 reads CASSEQGLGELFF. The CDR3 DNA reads TGTGCCAGCAGTGAACAGGGGCTCGGGGAGCTGTTTTTT.

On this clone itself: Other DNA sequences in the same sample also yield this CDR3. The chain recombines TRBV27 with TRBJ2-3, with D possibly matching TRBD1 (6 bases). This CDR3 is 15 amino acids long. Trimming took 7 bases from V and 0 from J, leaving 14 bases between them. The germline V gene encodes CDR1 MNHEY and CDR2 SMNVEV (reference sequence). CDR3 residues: CASTLDRTSTDTQYF. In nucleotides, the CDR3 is TGTGCCAGCACCCTAGACAGGACTAGCACAGATACGCAGTATTTT.

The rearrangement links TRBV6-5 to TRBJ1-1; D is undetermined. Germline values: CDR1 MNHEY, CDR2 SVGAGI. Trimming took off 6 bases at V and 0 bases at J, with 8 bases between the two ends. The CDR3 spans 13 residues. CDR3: CASRAELNTEAFF. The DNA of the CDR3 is TGTGCCAGCAGGGCAGAACTGAACACTGAAGCTTTCTTT.

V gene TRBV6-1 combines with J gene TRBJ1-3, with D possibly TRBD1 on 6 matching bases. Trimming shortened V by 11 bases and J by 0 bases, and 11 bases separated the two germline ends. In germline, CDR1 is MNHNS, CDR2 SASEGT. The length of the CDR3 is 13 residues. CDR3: CALGQNSGNTIYF. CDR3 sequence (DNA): TGTGCCCTGGGACAAAACTCTGGAAACACCATATATTTT.

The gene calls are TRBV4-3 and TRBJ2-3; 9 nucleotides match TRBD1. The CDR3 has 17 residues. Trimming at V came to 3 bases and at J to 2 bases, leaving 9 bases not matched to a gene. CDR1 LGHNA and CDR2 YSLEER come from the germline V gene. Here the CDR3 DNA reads TGCGCCAGCAGCCAGGGGGACAGGGAGGGGGACACAGATACGCAGTATTTT. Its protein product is CASSQGDREGDTDTQYF.

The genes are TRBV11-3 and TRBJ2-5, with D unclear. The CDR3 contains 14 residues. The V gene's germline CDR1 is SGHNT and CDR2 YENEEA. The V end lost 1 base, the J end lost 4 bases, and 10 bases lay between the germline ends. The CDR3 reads CASSLGNNRETQYF. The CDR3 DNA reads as TGTGCCAGCAGCTTAGGCAACAACCGAGAGACCCAGTACTTC. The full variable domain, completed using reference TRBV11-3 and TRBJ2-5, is EAGVVQSPRYKIIEKKQPVAFWCNPISGHNTLYWYLQNLGQGPELLIRYENEEAVDDSQLPKDRFSAERLKGVDSTLKIQPAELGDSAVYLCASSLGNNRETQYFGPGTRLLVL.

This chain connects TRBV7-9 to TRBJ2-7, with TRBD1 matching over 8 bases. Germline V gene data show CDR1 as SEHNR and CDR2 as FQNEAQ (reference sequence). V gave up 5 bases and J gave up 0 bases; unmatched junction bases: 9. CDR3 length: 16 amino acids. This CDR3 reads CASSTRQGTRSYEQYF. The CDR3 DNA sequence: TGTGCCAGCAGCACAAGACAGGGGACCCGCTCCTACGAGCAGTACTTC.

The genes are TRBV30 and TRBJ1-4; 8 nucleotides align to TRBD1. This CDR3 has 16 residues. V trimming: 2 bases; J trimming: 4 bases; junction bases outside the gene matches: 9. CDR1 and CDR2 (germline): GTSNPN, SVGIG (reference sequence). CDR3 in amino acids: CAWSPPPGGFNEKLFF. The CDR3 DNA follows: TGTGCCTGGAGTCCCCCCCCAGGGGGCTTTAATGAAAAACTGTTTTTT.

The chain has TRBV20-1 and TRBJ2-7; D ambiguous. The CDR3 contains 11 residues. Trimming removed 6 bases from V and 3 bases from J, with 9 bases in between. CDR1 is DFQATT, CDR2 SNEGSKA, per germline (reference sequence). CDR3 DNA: TGCAGTGCCGGACCTCTCTACGAGCAGTACTTC. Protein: CSAGPLYEQYF.

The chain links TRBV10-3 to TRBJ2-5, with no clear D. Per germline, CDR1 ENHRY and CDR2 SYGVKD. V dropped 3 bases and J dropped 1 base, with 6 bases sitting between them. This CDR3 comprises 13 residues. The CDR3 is CAISDRSQETQYF. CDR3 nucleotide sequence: TGTGCCATCAGTGACAGGTCCCAAGAGACCCAGTACTTC.

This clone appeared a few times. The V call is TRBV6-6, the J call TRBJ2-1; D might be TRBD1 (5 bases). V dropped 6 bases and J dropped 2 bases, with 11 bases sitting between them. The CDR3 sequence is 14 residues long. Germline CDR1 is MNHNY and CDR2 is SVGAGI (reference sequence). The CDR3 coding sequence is TGTGCCAGCAGGACAGAAACAGCCTACAATGAGCAGTTCTTC. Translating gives CASRTETAYNEQFF.

The CDR3 DNA is TGTGCCAGCAGCACCGGGACTCTCGCCGGGGCTAATGAAAAACTGTTTTTT. It yields the protein CASSTGTLAGANEKLFF. The chain links TRBV11-2 to TRBJ1-4, with D perhaps TRBD1 (5 bases). The CDR3 runs 17 residues. Germline CDR1 reads SGHAT; CDR2 reads FQNNGV. Trimming pared 5 bases from V and 3 bases from J, leaving 19 bases between.

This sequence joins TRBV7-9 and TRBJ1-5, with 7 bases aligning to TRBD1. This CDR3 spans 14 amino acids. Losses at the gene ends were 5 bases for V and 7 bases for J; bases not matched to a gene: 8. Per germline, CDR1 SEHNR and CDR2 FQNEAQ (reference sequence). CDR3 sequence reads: CASSLDRVGQPQHF. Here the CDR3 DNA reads TGTGCCAGCAGCCTCGACAGGGTCGGGCAGCCCCAGCATTTT.

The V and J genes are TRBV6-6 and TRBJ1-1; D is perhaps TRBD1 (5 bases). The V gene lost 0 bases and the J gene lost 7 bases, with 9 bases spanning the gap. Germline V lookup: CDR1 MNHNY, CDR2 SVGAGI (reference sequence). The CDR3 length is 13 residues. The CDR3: CASSYSGGGEAFF. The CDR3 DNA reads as TGTGCCAGCAGTTACTCGGGGGGAGGTGAAGCTTTCTTT.

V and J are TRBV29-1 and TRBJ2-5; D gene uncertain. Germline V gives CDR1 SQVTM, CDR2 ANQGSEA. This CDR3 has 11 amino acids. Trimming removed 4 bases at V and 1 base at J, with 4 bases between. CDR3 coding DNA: TGCAGCGTTGGGGCCCAAGAGACCCAGTACTTC. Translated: CSVGAQETQYF.

DNA for the CDR3: TGCGCCAGCAGCCAAGAACTAGCGGGGGTGGGGGATACGCAGTATTTT. This codes for CASSQELAGVGDTQYF. This sequence joins TRBV4-1 and TRBJ2-3; 11 nucleotides match TRBD2. V gave up 0 bases and J gave up 6 bases; unmatched junction bases: 5. This CDR3 is built from 16 residues. CDR1 is MGHRA, CDR2 YSYEKL, per germline.

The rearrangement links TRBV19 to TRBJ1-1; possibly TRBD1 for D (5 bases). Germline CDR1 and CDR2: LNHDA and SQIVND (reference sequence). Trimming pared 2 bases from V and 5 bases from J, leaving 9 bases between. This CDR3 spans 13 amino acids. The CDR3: CASSIMGRTEAFF. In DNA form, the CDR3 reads TGTGCCAGTAGTATAATGGGGCGGACTGAAGCTTTCTTT. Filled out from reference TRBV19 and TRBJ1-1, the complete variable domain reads DGGITQSPKYLFRKEGQNVTLSCEQNLNHDAMYWYRQDPGQGLRLIYYSQIVNDFQKGDIAEGYSVSREKKESFPLTVTSAQKNPTAFYLCASSIMGRTEAFFGQGTRLTVV.

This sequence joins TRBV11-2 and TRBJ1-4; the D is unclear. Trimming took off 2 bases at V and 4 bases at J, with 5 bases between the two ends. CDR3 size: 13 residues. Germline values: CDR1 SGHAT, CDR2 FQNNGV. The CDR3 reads CASSLTFNEKLFF. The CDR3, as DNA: TGTGCCAGCAGCTTAACTTTTAATGAAAAACTGTTTTTT.

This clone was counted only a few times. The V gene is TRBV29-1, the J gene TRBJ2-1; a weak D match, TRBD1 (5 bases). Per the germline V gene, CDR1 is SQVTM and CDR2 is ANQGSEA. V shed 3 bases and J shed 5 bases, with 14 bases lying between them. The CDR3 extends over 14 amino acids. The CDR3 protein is CSVDRTSVNNEQFF. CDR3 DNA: TGCAGCGTTGATCGGACAAGCGTGAACAATGAGCAGTTCTTC.

The CDR3 coding sequence is TGTGCCAGCAGCTCCCCGGGACATAATAATTCACCCCTCCACTTT. This sequence encodes CASSSPGHNNSPLHF. The V gene is TRBV28, the J gene TRBJ1-6; D possibly corresponds to TRBD1 (6 bases). Germline CDR1 MDHEN, CDR2 SYDVKM. V lost 6 bases, J lost 5 bases, and 14 bases lay in between. This CDR3 has 15 amino acids.

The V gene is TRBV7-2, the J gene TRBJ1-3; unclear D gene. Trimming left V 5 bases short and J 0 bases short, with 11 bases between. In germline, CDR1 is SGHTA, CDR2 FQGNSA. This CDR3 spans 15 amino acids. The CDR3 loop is CASSQTPASGNTIYF. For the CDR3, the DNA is TGTGCCAGCAGCCAAACCCCCGCCTCTGGAAACACCATATATTTT.

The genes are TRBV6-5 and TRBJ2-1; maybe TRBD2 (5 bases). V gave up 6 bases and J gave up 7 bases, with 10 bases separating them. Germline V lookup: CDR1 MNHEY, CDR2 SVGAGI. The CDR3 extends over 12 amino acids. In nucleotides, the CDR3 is TGTGCCAGCAGAAAGGACTCGAATGAGCAGTTCTTC. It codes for CASRKDSNEQFF.

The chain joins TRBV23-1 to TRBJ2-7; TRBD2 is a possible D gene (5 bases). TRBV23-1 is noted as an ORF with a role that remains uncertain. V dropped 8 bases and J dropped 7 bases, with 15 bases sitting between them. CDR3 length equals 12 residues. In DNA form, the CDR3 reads TGCGCCAGCCCCGGGGTAAGGTTGGAGCAGTACTTC. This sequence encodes CASPGVRLEQYF.

The CDR3 reads CASSGQANTEAFF. The CDR3 DNA reads as TGTGCCAGCAGCGGACAGGCGAACACTGAAGCTTTCTTT. V usage is TRBV9 and J usage is TRBJ1-1, with a tentative D call TRBD1 (6 bases). Germline lookup yields CDR1 SGDLS and CDR2 YYNGEE. Trimming cost V 3 bases and J 1 base, with 7 bases left between them. This CDR3 is 13 amino acids long.